Below, one T cell receptor (beta chain) is given with its context. Trimming removed 0 bases from V and 8 bases from J, with 14 bases in between. Germline V gene lookup returns CDR1 SGDLS and CDR2 YYNGEE. The CDR3 length is 15 residues. These data originate in a study of cytomegalovirus exposure and HLA in healthy donors. The PCR made use of 60 Vbeta and 13 Jbeta primers. The protocol was immunoSEQ multiplex PCR, while the TCRdb copy is restricted to in-frame clones and leaves out a portion. The table lists under 150,000 clones, roughly 80% of them singletons. The sequence was obtained from a boy under 18 in good health and CMV-seronegative. The chain employs TRBV9 and TRBJ2-2; D is perhaps TRBD2 (5 bases). The sample taken for sequencing was PBMCs. The CDR3 sequence: CASSVGPGKGGELFF. The CDR3 nucleotides read TGTGCCAGCAGCGTAGGCCCGGGGAAAGGGGGGGAGCTGTTTTTT.